Below, one T cell receptor (beta chain) is given with its context. This CDR3 has 14 residues. V shed 6 bases, J shed 6 bases, and the junction held 8 bases outside the gene matches. Germline assignment: CDR1 MDHEN and CDR2 SYDVKM. This sample was taken from a study of blood T cell repertoires in COVID-19. Study-level background: The origin of the acute and convalescent COVID-19 samples was the United States, Italy and Spain. The analysed material was cDNA or gDNA that came from T cells, B-cell-depleted T cells, or PBMCs.

Original handling: Amplification of reference gene primers provided the estimated nucleated cell counts. Clones were sequenced by immunoSEQ multiplex PCR, and TCRdb holds only the in-frame ones, with some missing. V and J calls and clone size are copied from that table; D and trimming were computed from the DNA. The sample has about 66,000 clones, 70% to 90% seen once. The specimen sequenced was peripheral blood. The V gene is TRBV28, the J gene TRBJ1-5, with 7 positions matching TRBD1. This clonotype was sampled from a man between 45 and 60 years old with active COVID-19. For the CDR3, the DNA is TGTGCCAGCAGCGGACAGGCCCAGCTTCAGCCCCAGCATTTT. The encoded protein is CASSGQAQLQPQHF.